This T cell receptor (beta chain) was retrieved from a study of lymphopenia after photon versus proton radiotherapy. Findings of the study overall: Better survival with proton therapy was suggested as possible, not demonstrated.

Germline V CDR1 and CDR2: MNHEY, SMNVEV (reference sequence). Trimming pared 8 bases from V and 6 bases from J, leaving 17 bases between. This CDR3 comprises 15 residues. With regard to this clone: Its target is unknown.

Method: immunoSEQ multiplex PCR; TCRdb's copy keeps in-frame clones and lacks some. The sample consists of 52,000 or so clones, 80% to 95% of them appearing once. The material sequenced was peripheral blood, taken from a patient treated with photon-based radiotherapy. The rearrangement links TRBV27 to TRBJ1-6; possible D gene TRBD1, 6 bases. The source of this sequence is a woman between 40 and 50 years old with cholangiocarcinoma. The CDR3 loop reads CASRGAEGPNSPLHF. CDR3 bases: TGTGCCAGCCGGGGGGCAGAAGGGCCTAATTCACCCCTCCACTTT.